This T cell receptor (beta chain) comes out of a study of T cells after yellow fever vaccination. Study-wide findings and caveats: Booster sampling recovered most clones from primary vaccination (under 97% CD4, roughly 90% CD8). The bulk population could contribute abundant contaminating clonotypes to FACS-sorted repertoires. Of the clonotypes, a small share occurred in both CD4 and CD8 compartments.

On this clonotype: The antigen is not known.

TCRdb reprocessed the 5' RACE reads via MiXCR and lists one record per CDR3 protein. The data contain 300,000 to 400,000 distinct CDR3 sequences, around 11% of them singletons. Germline V gene sequence: CDR1 DFQATT, CDR2 SNEGSKA (reference sequence). CDR3 length equals 13 residues. V shed 4 bases, J shed 0 bases, and the junction held 3 bases outside the gene matches. The starting material was CD4+ T cells sorted from PBMCs, obtained 45 days after the yellow fever booster vaccination. The sequence was obtained from a man younger than 30 who received the YFV17D yellow fever vaccine. The chain couples TRBV20-1 to TRBJ2-7; 7 bases fit TRBD1. CDR3 in amino acids: CSAMGQSSYEQYF. The CDR3 bases are TGCAGTGCTATGGGACAGAGCTCCTACGAGCAGTACTTC.